In its sample, the clone carrying this T cell receptor beta chain was seen a few times. Its antigen is as yet unknown. V trimming: 6 bases; J trimming: 4 bases; junction bases outside the gene matches: 6. The CDR3 totals 15 residues. Constant-segment primers were used for 5'RACE, and the resulting TCR alpha and TCR beta cDNA libraries carried sample barcodes and UMIs. TCRdb re-called the 5' RACE reads through MiXCR, storing one row per CDR3 protein. The table shows roughly 280,000 distinct CDR3 sequences, with roughly 17% occurring only once. The record originates from a study of T-cell memory formation after mild COVID-19. Study overall: TCR clusters were mostly confined to one donor each.

Whole-study results and caveats: The pre-infection memory compartment contained some responding clones, suggesting cross-reactive memory joined.

The sample comprised PBMCs or a T cell subset sorted from them (not recorded which). The TCR was taken from a man aged 18 to 35 who had mild COVID-19 (a few samples of this study predate the infection). Cell type and time point are not known. The chain combines TRBV12-3 or TRBV12-4 with TRBJ1-6, with 7 bases fitting TRBD1. CDR3 sequence (DNA): TGTGCCAGCAGCAACGACAGGGATTATAATTCACCCCTCCACTTT. It yields the protein CASSNDRDYNSPLHF.